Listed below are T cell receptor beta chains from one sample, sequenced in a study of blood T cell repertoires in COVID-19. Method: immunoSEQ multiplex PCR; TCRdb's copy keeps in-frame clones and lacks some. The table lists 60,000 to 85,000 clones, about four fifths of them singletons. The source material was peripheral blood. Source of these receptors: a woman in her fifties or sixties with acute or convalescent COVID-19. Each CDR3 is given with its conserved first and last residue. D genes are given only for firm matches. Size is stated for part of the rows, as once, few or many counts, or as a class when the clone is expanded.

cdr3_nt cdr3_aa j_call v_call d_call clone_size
TGTGCCAGCAGTAGCCCGCACAGGGCATTGGACAATGAGCAGTTCTTC CASSSPHRALDNEQFF TRBJ2-1 TRBV6-2/TRBV6-3 . .
TGTGCCAGCACGCCTAGCGGGTCCTCCTACGAGCAGTACTTC CASTPSGSSYEQYF TRBJ2-7 TRBV6-5 TRBD2 .
TGTGCCAGCAGTTTAAGGATACGTATGGAGGGGGCAGAAACTAATGAAAAACTGTTTTTT CASSLRIRMEGAETNEKLFF TRBJ1-4 TRBV27 TRBD1 .
TGTGCCAGCAACTTACCGGGGGGCCACCGTGAAGCTTTCTTT CASNLPGGHREAFF TRBJ1-1 TRBV2 . .
TGTGCCAGCAGCCCGGATGCGGGGAACGCTTTCTTT CASSPDAGNAFF TRBJ1-1 TRBV7-2 . few
TGTGCCAGCAGTACCCTGACAGGGGGCAAAGGCTACACCTTC CASSTLTGGKGYTF TRBJ1-2 TRBV25-1 TRBD1 few
TGTGCCACCAGTGATCGGGGGGGGCCCCAGCATTTT CATSDRGGPQHF TRBJ1-5 TRBV24-1 . once
TGTGCCAGCAGCCCCCTGCCACAGGGACCTCAGCCCCAGCATTTT CASSPLPQGPQPQHF TRBJ1-5 TRBV28 . .
TGTGCCACCAGTGATTTGACAGGGGACACAGATACGCAGTATTTT CATSDLTGDTDTQYF TRBJ2-3 TRBV24-1 TRBD1 .
TGCGCCAGCAGCTGGAGGACCGGGAACACTGAAGCTTTCTTT CASSWRTGNTEAFF TRBJ1-1 TRBV5-1 . .
TGTGCCAGCTCATCGATAGCGGGGAGCACAGATACGCAGTATTTT CASSSIAGSTDTQYF TRBJ2-3 TRBV18 TRBD2 .
TGCGCCAGCAGCTGGGACAGGGGTGGAAACACCATATATTTT CASSWDRGGNTIYF TRBJ1-3 TRBV5-1 TRBD1 .
TGTGCCAGCAGTCTTACAGGGGGCGCGGGGTACGAGCAGTACTTC CASSLTGGAGYEQYF TRBJ2-7 TRBV27 TRBD1 few
TGTGCCAGCAGTGAAATGGCTTCAACAGATACGCAGTATTTT CASSEMASTDTQYF TRBJ2-3 TRBV6-1 . .
TGTGCCAGCATCCAAGGGGGGCTAGCGGCGAACACCGGGGAGCTGTTTTTT CASIQGGLAANTGELFF TRBJ2-2 TRBV11-2 . .
TGTGCCAGCTCACCAAGGCAGGGCTATGGCTACACCTTC CASSPRQGYGYTF TRBJ1-2 TRBV18 . once
TGTGCCAGCAGAATGCCAGGGGTTCTGGGTGGCTACACCTTC CASRMPGVLGGYTF TRBJ1-2 TRBV28 . .
TGTGCTAGCAGCTTAGAAAGCGGGTCTCCCTACAATGAGCAGTTCTTC CASSLESGSPYNEQFF TRBJ2-1 TRBV7-7 . few
TGTGCCAGCAGTTTACGGCTAGCGGGGGTGGGAGATACGCAGTATTTT CASSLRLAGVGDTQYF TRBJ2-3 TRBV28 TRBD2 .
TGCAGCGTTTTTCGACCAGGTCCACACAATGAGCAGTTCTTC CSVFRPGPHNEQFF TRBJ2-1 TRBV29-1 . .
TGTGCCAGCAGCTTAGGAGATGGCTACACCTTC CASSLGDGYTF TRBJ1-2 TRBV7-9 . .
TGTGCCAGCAGCTTGGCGGCAGGGGGCAGGGTAGAGACCCAGTACTTC CASSLAAGGRVETQYF TRBJ2-5 TRBV5-5 TRBD1 .
TGTGCCATCAGGGAGGACAGGGGATGGTCACCCCTCCACTTT CAIREDRGWSPLHF TRBJ1-6 TRBV10-3 TRBD1 .
TGTGCCATCAGCGTCGACATCTCTGGAAACACCATATATTTT CAISVDISGNTIYF TRBJ1-3 TRBV10-3 . .
TGTGCCAGCAGCTCCCCCGGGACAGGGTCTTTCTACGAGCAGTACTTC CASSSPGTGSFYEQYF TRBJ2-7 TRBV7-9 TRBD1 .
TGTGCCAGCAGCCCGTCATCCGGGACAGTTCAAGAGACCCAGTACTTC CASSPSSGTVQETQYF TRBJ2-5 TRBV7-2 TRBD1 .
TGTGCCAGCAGCTTGGCCAGTGAAGCTTTCTTT CASSLASEAFF TRBJ1-1 TRBV5-4 . medium-sized
TGTGCCAGCTGTTTTCTCACTTCGAACACCGGGGAGCTGTTTTTT CASCFLTSNTGELFF TRBJ2-2 TRBV6-5 . few
TGTGCCTGGTCCTTAGGGGGGGACACCGGGGAGCTGTTTTTT CAWSLGGDTGELFF TRBJ2-2 TRBV30 . .
TGTGCCAGCAGCAAACCCTACCAACGGACAGGGGGTAATGGCTACACCTTC CASSKPYQRTGGNGYTF TRBJ1-2 TRBV21-1 . few
TGTGCCAGCAGTTTAAGACAGGATGCCTACGAGCAGTACTTC CASSLRQDAYEQYF TRBJ2-7 TRBV27 . .
TGTGCCAGCAGCTTAGGGGCAGGGGAAACTGAAGCTTTCTTT CASSLGAGETEAFF TRBJ1-1 TRBV7-8 . .
TGTGCCAGCAGCAATGGACAGGTCTCTGGAAACACCATATATTTT CASSNGQVSGNTIYF TRBJ1-3 TRBV11-1 TRBD1 .
TGTGCCAGCAGCTTGAACGGGATCTACAATGAGCAGTTCTTC CASSLNGIYNEQFF TRBJ2-1 TRBV5-6 . .
TGTGCCAGCAGACCCGGACTAGCGGCCGGGGAGCTGTTTTTT CASRPGLAAGELFF TRBJ2-2 TRBV7-2 TRBD2 .
TGTGCCAGCAGCCGGGGGGGCTCTGGAAACACCATATATTTT CASSRGGSGNTIYF TRBJ1-3 TRBV7-9 . .
TGTGCCAGTAGTCTAACCACAGGGGGCAGGATAACCAAAAACATTCAGTACTTC CASSLTTGGRITKNIQYF TRBJ2-4 TRBV19 TRBD1 .
TGTGCCAGCAGCTTTAACAAATTGAGGGAGGGAAAAAACATTCAGTACTTC CASSFNKLREGKNIQYF TRBJ2-4 TRBV5-4 TRBD2 .
TGTGCCAGTAGTACCGGGACAGGGTGGTACTTC CASSTGTGWYF TRBJ2-7 TRBV19 TRBD1 .
TGTGCCAGCAGCCAAAGTGACAGGGGCTCAGGGTATGGCTACACCTTC CASSQSDRGSGYGYTF TRBJ1-2 TRBV7-9 TRBD1 .
TGTGCCAGCAGCTCCGCACAGTCCTCTGGAAACACCATATATTTT CASSSAQSSGNTIYF TRBJ1-3 TRBV5-4 . .
TGCGCCAGCAGCTTGGATGACGGGGGGGGCCCCCCAGATACGCAGTATTTT CASSLDDGGGPPDTQYF TRBJ2-3 TRBV5-1 TRBD2 medium-sized
TGTGCCAGCAGTGCGTTACAGGGGGCGAAATTCAGATTGGATCAGCCCCAGCATTTT CASSALQGAKFRLDQPQHF TRBJ1-5 TRBV2 TRBD1 once
TGTGCCAGCAGCTTAGGAGGGGGCTCCTACGAGCAGTACTTC CASSLGGGSYEQYF TRBJ2-7 TRBV11-3 . .
TGTGCCAGCAGCTTACGGGGGGCGGTCACCGGGGAGCTGTTTTTT CASSLRGAVTGELFF TRBJ2-2 TRBV7-6 . .
TGTGCCAGTAGTGTCTTCCCTCGACAGGGGAGAGGGCAAGAGACCCAGTACTTC CASSVFPRQGRGQETQYF TRBJ2-5 TRBV19 TRBD1 .
TGTGCCAGCAGCCACAGGGGTTGGGACACTGAAGCTTTCTTT CASSHRGWDTEAFF TRBJ1-1 TRBV3-1/TRBV3-2 . .
TGTGCCAGCAGTCTAACCGGGACATCTAATAACTATGGCTACACCTTC CASSLTGTSNNYGYTF TRBJ1-2 TRBV11-2 . .
TGTGCCAGCAGTGAATCAGGGCCCTATGGCTACACCTTC CASSESGPYGYTF TRBJ1-2 TRBV2 . .
TGTGCCAGCAGCCCGAGTCTAGGCCCGCTAGGAGCTTTCTTT CASSPSLGPLGAFF TRBJ1-1 TRBV6-5 . .